The rows below give T cell receptor beta chains drawn from one sample of a study of cytomegalovirus exposure and HLA in healthy donors. The assay was immunoSEQ multiplex PCR, and TCRdb's table has in-frame clones only and misses some. The data contain some 73,000 clones, roughly 90% of them singletons. The specimen was PBMCs. Source of these receptors: a young woman in good health and CMV-seropositive. Each CDR3 is given with its conserved first and last residue. The order of the fields is V gene, J gene, CDR3 protein.

>TRBV5-8|.
CASSKSTYEQYF
>TRBV2|TRBJ2-7
CASSELGGSSYEQYF
>TRBV7-9|TRBJ2-7
CASSPGQGISYEQYF
>TRBV28|TRBJ2-7
CASSLYQVVAYEQYF
>TRBV7-2|TRBJ2-7
CASSLDRGEQYF
>TRBV27|TRBJ2-1
CASSRGTSGGAMRFF
>TRBV30|TRBJ2-5
CAWSVGQGAGTQYF
>TRBV18|TRBJ2-7
CASSPRTSGTGTSEQYF
>TRBV21-1|TRBJ1-2
CASSTYREYGYTF
>TRBV7-9|TRBJ1-5
CASSLYPDRLNRPQHF
>TRBV5-4|TRBJ2-7
CASSFGSLATYEQYF
>TRBV9|TRBJ2-5
CASSVGTGAQETQYF
>TRBV19|TRBJ1-6
CASSRGSTHNSPLHF
>TRBV6-1|TRBJ2-7
CASSTHRDPYEQYF
>TRBV11-2|TRBJ2-7
CASSPSQGYHEQYF
>TRBV11-2|TRBJ2-7
CASSLDRVGVQYF
>TRBV11-2|TRBJ1-3
CASSPTGGSGNTIYF
>TRBV21-1|TRBJ2-1
CASSKYNRLAGEHNEQFF
>TRBV7-9|TRBJ2-2
CASTQLAGTGELFF
>TRBV9|TRBJ2-7
CASSVDRIGYEQYF
>TRBV6-1|TRBJ2-3
CASNLGTGTDTQYF
>TRBV7-8|TRBJ2-1
CASSPVRGGYNEQFF
>TRBV30|TRBJ2-1
CAWTNYNEQFF
>TRBV28|TRBJ1-1
CASSLYAGANTEAFF
>TRBV9|TRBJ2-1
CASSVSQGNEQFF
>TRBV7-2|TRBJ1-1
CASSPGPSNTEAFF
>TRBV28|TRBJ2-2
CASSPWGAASTGELFF
>TRBV27|TRBJ2-7
CASSLTGSSYEQYF
>TRBV2|TRBJ2-7
CASDDPGTGDYEQYF
>TRBV5-1|TRBJ2-7
CASSSTGTGGDEQYF
>TRBV19|TRBJ1-4
CASAAGTTNEKLFF
>TRBV28|TRBJ1-2
CASSTTRTEDGYTF
>TRBV7-9|TRBJ2-4
CASSSQPTGLAKNIQYF
>TRBV18|TRBJ2-1
CASSLPGLGIYEQFF
>TRBV19|TRBJ1-2
CASSWAGDYGYTF
>TRBV7-2|TRBJ1-4
CASSLESYRVKEGKLFF
>TRBV13|TRBJ2-1
CASSLGSYGRATEQFF
>TRBV11-2|TRBJ2-1
CASSLGTGSYNEQFF
>TRBV10-2|TRBJ2-7
CASSESDRTYEQYF
>TRBV4-2|TRBJ1-4
CASSQPQGAINEKLFF
>TRBV4-1|TRBJ1-5
CASSLTFSNQPQHF
>TRBV14|TRBJ2-5
CASSQLEITQETQYF
>TRBV4-2|TRBJ2-3
CASSQDRGSSTDTQYF